The rows below give T cell receptor beta chains drawn from one sample of a study of monozygotic twins with inflammatory bowel disease. No DNA is given; TCRdb re-called the 5' RACE reads and lists each CDR3 protein once. The clone table shows just over 300,000 distinct CDR3 sequences, with the ten largest holding over 5.5%. Sequencing was done on a sample of blood. All receptors derive from a human donor with ulcerative colitis or Crohn's disease, or a healthy co-twin of an affected twin (not recorded which). Each CDR3 is given with its conserved first and last residue.

j_gene: TRBJ2-1
v_gene: TRBV6-2/TRBV6-3
CDR3aa: CASSTPERRGNEQFF

j_gene: TRBJ2-5
v_gene: TRBV20-1
CDR3aa: CSARLQGAGETQYF

j_gene: TRBJ1-1
v_gene: TRBV5-6
CDR3aa: CASTRDSWGGGNTEAFF

j_gene: TRBJ2-7
v_gene: TRBV28
CDR3aa: CASSRGRNEQYF

j_gene: TRBJ2-1
v_gene: TRBV25-1
CDR3aa: CASSRQGAYNEQFF

j_gene: TRBJ2-6
v_gene: TRBV9
CDR3aa: CASSVVGELANVLTF

j_gene: TRBJ2-1
v_gene: TRBV7-9
CDR3aa: CASSLPGSTYNEQFF

j_gene: TRBJ2-3
v_gene: TRBV10-3
CDR3aa: CATDSLAGDRGRTDTQYF

j_gene: TRBJ2-6
v_gene: TRBV21-1
CDR3aa: CASSNRKAGANVLTF

j_gene: TRBJ2-3
v_gene: TRBV7-2
CDR3aa: CASSKAGGTDTQYF

j_gene: TRBJ2-7
v_gene: TRBV5-6
CDR3aa: CASSLTHRGEQYF

j_gene: TRBJ2-2
v_gene: TRBV7-2
CDR3aa: CASSLSDAGELFF

j_gene: TRBJ2-1
v_gene: TRBV7-2
CDR3aa: CASSLEGLEYNEQFF

j_gene: TRBJ1-2
v_gene: TRBV4-3
CDR3aa: CASSVQRGAGPDVGYTF

j_gene: TRBJ1-2
v_gene: TRBV23-1
CDR3aa: CASSQSSHKHYGYTF

j_gene: TRBJ2-5
v_gene: TRBV15
CDR3aa: CATRSRTVTQETQYF

j_gene: TRBJ2-2
v_gene: TRBV5-6
CDR3aa: CASSLDFVGGAGELFF

j_gene: TRBJ2-5
v_gene: TRBV27
CDR3aa: CASSLWSGTAGTQYF

j_gene: TRBJ2-1
v_gene: TRBV7-9
CDR3aa: CASSFVAGGPLEQFF

j_gene: TRBJ2-1
v_gene: TRBV20-1
CDR3aa: CNARTSGIWYNEQFF

j_gene: TRBJ2-3
v_gene: TRBV7-2
CDR3aa: CASSGDADTQYF

j_gene: TRBJ2-1
v_gene: TRBV24-1
CDR3aa: CATSETGSIYEQFF

j_gene: TRBJ2-7
v_gene: TRBV12-3/TRBV12-4
CDR3aa: CASSGQTGGYEQYF

j_gene: TRBJ2-3
v_gene: TRBV12-3/TRBV12-4
CDR3aa: CASRTSVSTDTQYF

j_gene: TRBJ1-2
v_gene: TRBV4-3
CDR3aa: CASSQVGRTESFYGYTF

j_gene: TRBJ2-5
v_gene: TRBV7-2
CDR3aa: CASSRTRRNQETQYF

j_gene: TRBJ1-2
v_gene: TRBV29-1
CDR3aa: CSAGQNYGYTF

j_gene: TRBJ2-5
v_gene: TRBV6-4
CDR3aa: CANPPGLVQETQYF

j_gene: TRBJ2-1
v_gene: TRBV30
CDR3aa: CAWSVGSVGYNEQFF

j_gene: TRBJ2-3
v_gene: TRBV4-3
CDR3aa: CASSQDSGADTQYF

j_gene: TRBJ2-2
v_gene: TRBV10-2
CDR3aa: CASRTGRSSTGELFF

j_gene: TRBJ2-1
v_gene: TRBV9
CDR3aa: CASSVTASISGSRYNEQFF

j_gene: TRBJ2-1
v_gene: TRBV7-9
CDR3aa: CASIGYGDPYNEQFF

j_gene: TRBJ2-3
v_gene: TRBV10-2
CDR3aa: CASSVRGGTDTQYF

j_gene: TRBJ1-2
v_gene: TRBV7-9
CDR3aa: CASSPIAFGYTF

j_gene: TRBJ2-4
v_gene: TRBV7-2
CDR3aa: CASSNKAGTAKNIQYF

j_gene: TRBJ2-2
v_gene: TRBV5-1
CDR3aa: CASSFLWISNTGELFF

j_gene: TRBJ2-1
v_gene: TRBV5-4
CDR3aa: CASSPQGPNNEQFF

j_gene: TRBJ2-1
v_gene: TRBV4-3
CDR3aa: CASSQGVGIGTRAYNEQFF

j_gene: TRBJ2-7
v_gene: TRBV5-6
CDR3aa: CASSSCFEQYF

j_gene: TRBJ2-2
v_gene: TRBV20-1
CDR3aa: CSARQSGVYTGELFF